This T cell receptor beta chain came from a study of shared clonotypes between healthy human individuals. Broader study findings: It was only blood that was sampled, and tissue repertoires likely differ. With several donors compared, around 5.4% of naive CD4 clonotypes were shared.

In regard to this clone: The antigen is unknown.

The data were produced by immunoSEQ multiplex PCR, yet TCRdb's version contains in-frame clones alone and is incomplete. The data show over a million clones, around 78% seen once. The sequenced sample consisted of memory CD4+ T cells from PBMCs. As for subset: CD45RA-negative fraction. The sequence was obtained from a young man in good health. Some clones in this sample may be carry-over from other donors' samples.

CDR3 protein: CASSTRGLSYEQYF. The CDR3 DNA is TGCGCCAGCAGCACCAGGGGGCTATCCTACGAGCAGTACTTC. The gene calls are TRBV5-1 and TRBJ2-7; 8 nucleotides align to TRBD1. The CDR3 totals 14 residues. Trimming at V came to 4 bases and at J to 1 base, leaving 4 bases not matched to a gene. Germline-derived CDR1 and CDR2 are SGHRS and YFSETQ.